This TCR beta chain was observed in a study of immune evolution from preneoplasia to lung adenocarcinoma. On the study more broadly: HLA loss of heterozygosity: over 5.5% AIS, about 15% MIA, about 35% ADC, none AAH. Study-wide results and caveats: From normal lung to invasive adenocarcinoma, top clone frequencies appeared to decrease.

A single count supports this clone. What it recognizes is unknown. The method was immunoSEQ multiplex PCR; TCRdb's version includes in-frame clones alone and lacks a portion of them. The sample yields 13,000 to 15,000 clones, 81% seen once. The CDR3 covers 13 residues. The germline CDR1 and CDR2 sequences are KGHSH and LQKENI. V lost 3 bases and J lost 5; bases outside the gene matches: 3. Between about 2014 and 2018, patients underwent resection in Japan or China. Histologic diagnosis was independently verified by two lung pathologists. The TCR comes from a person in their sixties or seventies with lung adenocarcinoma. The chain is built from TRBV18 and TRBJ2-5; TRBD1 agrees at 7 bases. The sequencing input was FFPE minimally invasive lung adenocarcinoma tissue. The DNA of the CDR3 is TGTGCCAGCTCACCTGGGACAGTTGAGACCCAGTACTTC. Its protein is CASSPGTVETQYF.